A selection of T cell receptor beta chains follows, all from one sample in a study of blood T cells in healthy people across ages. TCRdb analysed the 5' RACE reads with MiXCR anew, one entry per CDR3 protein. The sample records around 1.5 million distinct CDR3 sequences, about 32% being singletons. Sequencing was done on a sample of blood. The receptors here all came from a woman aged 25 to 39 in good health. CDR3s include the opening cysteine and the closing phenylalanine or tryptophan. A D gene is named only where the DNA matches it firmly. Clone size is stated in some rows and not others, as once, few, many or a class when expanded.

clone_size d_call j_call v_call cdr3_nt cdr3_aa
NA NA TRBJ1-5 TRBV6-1 TGTGCCAGCAGGGAGGGCCTTTCTCAGCCCCAGCATTTT CASREGLSQPQHF
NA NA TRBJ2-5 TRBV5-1 TGCGCCAGCAGCTCGCAGACAGGTGGGCAAGAGACCCAGTACTTC CASSSQTGGQETQYF
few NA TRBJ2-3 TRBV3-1 TGTGCCAGCAGCCCCTGGGATGGGGGGACCACAGATACGCAGTATTTT CASSPWDGGTTDTQYF
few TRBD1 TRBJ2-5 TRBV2 TGTGCCAGCAGCGGGACAGCCCAAATCCAAGAGACCCAGTACTTC CASSGTAQIQETQYF
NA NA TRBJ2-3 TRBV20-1 TGCAGTGCTAGAGATCGAGGTAGCCCAGATACGCAGTATTTT CSARDRGSPDTQYF
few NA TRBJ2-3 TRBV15 TGTGCCACCAGCGGAGACTCGTGGGCAGATACGCAGTATTTT CATSGDSWADTQYF
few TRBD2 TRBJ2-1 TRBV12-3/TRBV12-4 TGTGCCAGCCGAGACCCTAGCGGGAGTAGGAATGAGCAGTTCTTC CASRDPSGSRNEQFF
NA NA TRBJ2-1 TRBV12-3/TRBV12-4 TGTGCCAGCTCCAAGGGAGGGGGGGGCTATGAGCAGTTCTTC CASSKGGGGYEQFF
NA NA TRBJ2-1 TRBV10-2 TGCGCCAGTTCTCGCAGTAACAATGAGCAGTTCTTC CASSRSNNEQFF
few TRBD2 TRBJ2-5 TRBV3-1 TGTGCCAGCAGCCAACGGGGGGGAAAAGAGACCCAGTACTTC CASSQRGGKETQYF
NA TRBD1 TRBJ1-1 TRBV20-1 TGCAGTGCTAGAGATGCCGGGACAGCTAACACTGAAGCTTTCTTT CSARDAGTANTEAFF
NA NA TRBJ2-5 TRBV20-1 TGCAGTGCTACGACTACCCCCGGGACCCACAGCGAGACCCAGTACTTC CSATTTPGTHSETQYF
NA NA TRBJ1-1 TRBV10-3 TGTGCCATCAGTGAGTCGACTTGGGTTCCGAACACTGAAGCTTTCTTT CAISESTWVPNTEAFF
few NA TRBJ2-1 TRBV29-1 TGCAGCGCTATCCTATCAGACAATGAGCAGTTCTTC CSAILSDNEQFF
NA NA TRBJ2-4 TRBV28 TGTGCCAGCAGTTCGCGGGGGCTCTTTGACAAAAACATTCAGTACTTC CASSSRGLFDKNIQYF
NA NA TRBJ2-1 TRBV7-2 TGTGCCAGCAGCTTGGACTGGGACTACAATGAGCAGTTCTTC CASSLDWDYNEQFF
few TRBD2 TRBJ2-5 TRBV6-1 TGTGCCAGCAGTGAAGTGGGCAGGGACTATTCGGGGGAGACCCAGTACTTC CASSEVGRDYSGETQYF
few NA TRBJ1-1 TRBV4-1 TGCGCCAGCAGCCAACAGGAATTCATGAACACTGAAGCTTTCTTT CASSQQEFMNTEAFF
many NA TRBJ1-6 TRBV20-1 TGCAGTGCTAGGACTAGCCATAATTCACCCCTCCACTTT CSARTSHNSPLHF
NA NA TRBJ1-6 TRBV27 TGTGCCAGCAGTTCTAGGTCGGCAGCGCAAAATTCACCCCTCCACTTT CASSSRSAAQNSPLHF
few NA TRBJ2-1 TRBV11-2 TGTGCCAGCACCCCAGGGGCGGTCGCCGAGCAGTTCTTC CASTPGAVAEQFF
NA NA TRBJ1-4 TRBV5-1 TGCGCCAGCAGCTTGGAGCGGGCTAATGAAAAACTGTTTTTT CASSLERANEKLFF
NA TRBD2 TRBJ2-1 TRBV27 TGTGCCAGCAGTTTCGGACTAGCGCTTTACAATGAGCAGTTCTTC CASSFGLALYNEQFF
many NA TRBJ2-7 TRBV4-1 TGCGCCAGCAGCCAGTTACAGGGAAACTACGAGCAGTACTTC CASSQLQGNYEQYF
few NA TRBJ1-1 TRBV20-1 TGCAGTGCTAGAGACAGCTGGGAACTGGAAGCTTTCTTT CSARDSWELEAFF
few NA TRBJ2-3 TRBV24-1 TGTGCCACCAGTGATCAGATGGATCCGCAGTATTTT CATSDQMDPQYF
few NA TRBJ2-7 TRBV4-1 TGCGCCTGCACCCTTTCCCTAGCCGCCGCCTACGAGCAGTACTTC CACTLSLAAAYEQYF
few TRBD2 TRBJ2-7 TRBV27 TGTGCCGGCAGCACCCTAGCGGGAGGCACCTACGAGCAGTACTTC CAGSTLAGGTYEQYF
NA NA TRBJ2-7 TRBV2 TGTGCCAGCGCCTTGGCATCCTACGAGCAGTACTTC CASALASYEQYF
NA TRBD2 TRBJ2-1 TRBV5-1 TGCGCCAGCAGCTTGGTAGATGGGGGGGTCGATGAGCAGTTCTTC CASSLVDGGVDEQFF
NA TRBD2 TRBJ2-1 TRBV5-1 TGCGCCAGCAGCTTGGAACTAGCGGCTGGGAAGTTCTTC CASSLELAAGKFF
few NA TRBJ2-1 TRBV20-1 TGCAGTGCTAGAGTGGGTAGCGCTACCTCCTACAATGAGCAGTTCTTC CSARVGSATSYNEQFF